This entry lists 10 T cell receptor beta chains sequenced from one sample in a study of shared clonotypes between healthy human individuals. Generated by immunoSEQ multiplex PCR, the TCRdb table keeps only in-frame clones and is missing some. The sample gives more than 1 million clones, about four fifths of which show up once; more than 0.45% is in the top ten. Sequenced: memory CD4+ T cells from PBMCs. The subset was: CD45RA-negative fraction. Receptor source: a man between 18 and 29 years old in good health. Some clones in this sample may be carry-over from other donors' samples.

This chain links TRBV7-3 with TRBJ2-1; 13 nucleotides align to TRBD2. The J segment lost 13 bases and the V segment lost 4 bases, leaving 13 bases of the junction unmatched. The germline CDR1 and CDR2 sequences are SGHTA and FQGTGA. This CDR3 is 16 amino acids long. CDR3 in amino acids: CASSSPGGRTSGRQFF. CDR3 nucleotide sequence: TGTGCCAGCAGCTCCCCCGGGGGGCGGACTAGCGGGAGACAGTTCTTC.

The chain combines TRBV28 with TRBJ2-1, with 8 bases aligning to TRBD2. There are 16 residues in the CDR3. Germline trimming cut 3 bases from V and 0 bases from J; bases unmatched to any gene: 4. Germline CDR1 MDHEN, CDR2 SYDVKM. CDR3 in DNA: TGTGCCAGCAGTTTTCTGGGGACTAGCTCCTACAATGAGCAGTTCTTC. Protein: CASSFLGTSSYNEQFF.

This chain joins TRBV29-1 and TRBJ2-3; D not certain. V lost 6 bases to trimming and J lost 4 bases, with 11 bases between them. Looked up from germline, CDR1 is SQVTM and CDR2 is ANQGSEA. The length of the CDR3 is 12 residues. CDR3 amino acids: CSVHRASDTQYF. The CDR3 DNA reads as TGCAGCGTCCACCGGGCCTCAGATACGCAGTATTTT.

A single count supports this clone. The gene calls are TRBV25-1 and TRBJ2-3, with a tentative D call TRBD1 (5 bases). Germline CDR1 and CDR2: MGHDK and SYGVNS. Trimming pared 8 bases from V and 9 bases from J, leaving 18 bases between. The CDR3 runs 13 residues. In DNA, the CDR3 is TGTGCCAGCTCTAGTCTCCCAGGGATGACGCAGTATTTT. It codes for CASSSLPGMTQYF.

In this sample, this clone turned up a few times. CDR3 region: CASSVASGTRYGYTF. The CDR3 bases are TGTGCCAGCAGCGTAGCCTCCGGGACGCGCTATGGCTACACCTTC. V and J are TRBV2 and TRBJ1-2, with D possibly TRBD1 on 5 matching bases. Looked up from germline, CDR1 is SNHLY and CDR2 is FYNNEI. V lost 6 bases to trimming and J lost 4 bases, with 18 bases between them. The CDR3 is 15 amino acids.

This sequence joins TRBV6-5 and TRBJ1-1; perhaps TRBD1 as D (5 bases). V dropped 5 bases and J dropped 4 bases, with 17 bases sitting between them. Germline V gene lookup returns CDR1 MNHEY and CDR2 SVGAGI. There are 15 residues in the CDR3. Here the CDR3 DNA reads TGTGCCAGCAGTCGGAAACGTCTGGGGGTCACTGAAGCTTTCTTT. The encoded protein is CASSRKRLGVTEAFF.

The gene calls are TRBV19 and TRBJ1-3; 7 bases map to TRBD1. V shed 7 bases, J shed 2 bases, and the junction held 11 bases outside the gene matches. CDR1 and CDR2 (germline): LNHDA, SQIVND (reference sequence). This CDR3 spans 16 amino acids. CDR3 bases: TGTGCCAGTACCGGCCCCCCCGGACAGGCTGGAAACACCATATATTTT. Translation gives CASTGPPGQAGNTIYF.

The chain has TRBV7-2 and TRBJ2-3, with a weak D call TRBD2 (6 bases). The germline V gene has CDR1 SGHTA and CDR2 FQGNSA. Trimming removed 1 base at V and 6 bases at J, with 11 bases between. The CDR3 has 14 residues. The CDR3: CASSLGLDTDTQYF. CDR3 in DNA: TGTGCCAGCAGCTTAGGACTAGATACGGATACGCAGTATTTT.

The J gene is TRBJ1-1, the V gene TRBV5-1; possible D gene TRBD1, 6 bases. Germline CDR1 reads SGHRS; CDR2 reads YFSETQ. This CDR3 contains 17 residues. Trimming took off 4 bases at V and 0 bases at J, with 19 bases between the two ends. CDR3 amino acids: CASSPRTDTMMNTEAFF. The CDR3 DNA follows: TGCGCCAGCAGCCCTAGGACAGACACTATGATGAACACTGAAGCTTTCTTT.

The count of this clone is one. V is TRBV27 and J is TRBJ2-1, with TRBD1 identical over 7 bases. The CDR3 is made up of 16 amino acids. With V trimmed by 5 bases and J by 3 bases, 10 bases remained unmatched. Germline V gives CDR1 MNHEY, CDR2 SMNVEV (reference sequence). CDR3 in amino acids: CASSASDRDLYNEQFF. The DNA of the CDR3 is TGTGCCAGCAGTGCTTCCGACAGGGATCTCTACAATGAGCAGTTCTTC.